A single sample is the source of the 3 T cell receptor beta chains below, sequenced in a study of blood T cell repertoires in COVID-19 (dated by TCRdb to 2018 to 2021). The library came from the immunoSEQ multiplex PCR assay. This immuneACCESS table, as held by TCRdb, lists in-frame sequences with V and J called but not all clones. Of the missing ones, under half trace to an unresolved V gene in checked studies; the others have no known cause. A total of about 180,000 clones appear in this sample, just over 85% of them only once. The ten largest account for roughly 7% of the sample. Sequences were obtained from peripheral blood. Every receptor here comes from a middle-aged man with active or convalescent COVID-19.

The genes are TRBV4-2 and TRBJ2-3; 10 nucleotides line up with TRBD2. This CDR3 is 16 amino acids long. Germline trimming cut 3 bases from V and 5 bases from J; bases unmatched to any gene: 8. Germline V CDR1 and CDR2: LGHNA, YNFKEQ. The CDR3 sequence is CASSQQSGRAGDTQYF. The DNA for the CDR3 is TGTGCCAGCAGCCAGCAGAGCGGGAGGGCCGGAGATACGCAGTATTTT.

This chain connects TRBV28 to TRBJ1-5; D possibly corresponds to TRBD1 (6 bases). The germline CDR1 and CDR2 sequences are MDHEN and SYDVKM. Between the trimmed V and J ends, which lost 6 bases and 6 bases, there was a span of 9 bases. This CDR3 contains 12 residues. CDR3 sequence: CASRGATQPQHF. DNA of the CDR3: TGTGCCAGCAGGGGGGCGACTCAGCCCCAGCATTTT.

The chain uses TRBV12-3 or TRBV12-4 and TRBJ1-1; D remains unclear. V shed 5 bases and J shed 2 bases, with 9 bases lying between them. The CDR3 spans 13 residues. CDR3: CASSPNRNTEAFF. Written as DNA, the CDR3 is TGTGCCAGCAGTCCGAACAGAAACACTGAAGCTTTCTTT.